Sequencing of this T cell receptor beta chain was carried out in a study of vaccination and CD4 T cells after COVID-19. Study as a whole: The stimulus for the cells was overlapping spike peptides derived from SARS-CoV-2, HCoV-NL63, HCoV-OC43 and HCoV-229E.

This clonotype was detected a few times. Antigen specificity is unknown. Trimming took 4 bases from V and 5 from J; bases not matched to a gene: 8. Germline lookup yields CDR1 DFQATT and CDR2 SNEGSKA (reference sequence). CDR3 length equals 15 residues. Study results and limitations: The median number of SARS-CoV-2-reactive clonotypes increased from roughly 22 to 38, a change that did not reach significance. Convalescent patients had a median roughly 86% of reactive clones appearing only post-vaccination.

At the Johns Hopkins FTIC core, DNA taken from cultured CD4+ T cells was sequenced by way of the Oncomine TCR Beta short-read assay. TCRdb independently ran MiXCR on the PCR reads; one entry per CDR3 protein. The table shows under 25,000 distinct CDR3 sequences, with about half occurring only once. The treatment here: roughly 11-day PBMC culture with coronavirus spike peptide pools or control peptides (ViraFEST assay). The chain is built from TRBV20-1 and TRBJ1-5; 10 bases are shared with TRBD1. The origin of this receptor is a human donor with COVID-19. Material for sequencing was cultured CD4+ T cells from blood. In DNA, the CDR3 is TGCAGTGCTACTCCGAGGACAGGGGGTTATCAGCCCCAGCATTTT. It translates to CSATPRTGGYQPQHF.